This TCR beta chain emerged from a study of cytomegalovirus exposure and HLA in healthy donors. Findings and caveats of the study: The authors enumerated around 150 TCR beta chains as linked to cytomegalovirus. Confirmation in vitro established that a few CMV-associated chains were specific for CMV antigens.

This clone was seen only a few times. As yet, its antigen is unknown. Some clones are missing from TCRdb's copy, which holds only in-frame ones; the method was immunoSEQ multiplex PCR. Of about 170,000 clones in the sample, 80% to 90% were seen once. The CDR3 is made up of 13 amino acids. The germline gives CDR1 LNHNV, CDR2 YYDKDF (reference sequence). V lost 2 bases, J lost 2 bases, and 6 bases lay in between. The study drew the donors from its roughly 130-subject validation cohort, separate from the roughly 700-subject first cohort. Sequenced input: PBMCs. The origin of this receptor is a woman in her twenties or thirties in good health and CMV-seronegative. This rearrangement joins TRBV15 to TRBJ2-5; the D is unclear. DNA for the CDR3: TGTGCCACCAGCAGACGGTTTCAAGAGACCCAGTACTTC. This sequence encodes CATSRRFQETQYF.